This T cell receptor beta chain comes out of a study of blood T cell repertoires in COVID-19. Study details: T cells, B-cell-depleted T cells, or PBMCs supplied cDNA or gDNA.

V was pared by 6 bases and J by 5 bases, with 12 bases of the junction left unmatched. Per germline, CDR1 SGHRS and CDR2 YFSETQ. The CDR3 is made up of 15 amino acids. The protocol was immunoSEQ multiplex PCR, while the TCRdb copy is restricted to in-frame clones and leaves out a portion. The sample comprises about 85,000 clones, roughly 88% of which are singletons, and around 4.8% rests with the top ten. Sequencing used peripheral blood. The sequence derives from an elderly woman with acute or convalescent COVID-19. The V call is TRBV5-1, the J call TRBJ2-3, with TRBD2 matching 7 bases. Here the CDR3 DNA reads TGCGCCAGCACAACGGTGGGCGGGAGTAGAGATACGCAGTATTTT. Its protein product is CASTTVGGSRDTQYF.